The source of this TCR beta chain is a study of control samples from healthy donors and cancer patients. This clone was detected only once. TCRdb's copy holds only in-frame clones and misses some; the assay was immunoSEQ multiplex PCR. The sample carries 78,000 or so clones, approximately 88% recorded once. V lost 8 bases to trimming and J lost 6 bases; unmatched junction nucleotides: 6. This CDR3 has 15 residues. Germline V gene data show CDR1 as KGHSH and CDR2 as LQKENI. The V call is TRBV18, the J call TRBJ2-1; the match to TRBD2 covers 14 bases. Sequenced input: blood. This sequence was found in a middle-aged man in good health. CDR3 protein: CASTPGLAGVNEQFF. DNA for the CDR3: TGTGCCAGCACTCCGGGACTAGCGGGAGTCAATGAGCAGTTCTTC.